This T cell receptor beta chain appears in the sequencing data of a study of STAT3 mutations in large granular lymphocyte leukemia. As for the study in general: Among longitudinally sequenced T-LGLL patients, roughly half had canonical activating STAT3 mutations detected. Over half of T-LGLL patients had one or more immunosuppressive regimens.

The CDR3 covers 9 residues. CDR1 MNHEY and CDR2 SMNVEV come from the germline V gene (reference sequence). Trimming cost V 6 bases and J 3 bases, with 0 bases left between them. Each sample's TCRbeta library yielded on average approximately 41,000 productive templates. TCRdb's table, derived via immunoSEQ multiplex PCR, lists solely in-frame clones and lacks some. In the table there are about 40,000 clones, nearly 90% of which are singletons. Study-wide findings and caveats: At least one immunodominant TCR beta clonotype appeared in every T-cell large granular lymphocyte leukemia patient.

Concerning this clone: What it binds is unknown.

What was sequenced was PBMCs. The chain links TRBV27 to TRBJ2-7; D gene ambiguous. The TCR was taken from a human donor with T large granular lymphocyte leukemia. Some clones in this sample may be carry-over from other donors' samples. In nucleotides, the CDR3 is TGTGCCAGCAGCTACGAGCAGTACGTC. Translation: CASSYEQYV.